Listed here are 25 T cell receptor beta chains from one sample, sequenced in a study of long-term antiretroviral therapy in people with HIV. The assay used was immunoSEQ (version v3.0), run at survey level. TCRdb keeps only in-frame clones here, not all; method: immunoSEQ multiplex PCR. This sample yields approximately 17,000 clones, of which about four fifths are seen a single time; roughly 18% belongs to the top ten. Sequencing used unsorted PBMCs, obtained 0.6 years after starting antiretroviral therapy. The receptors here all came from a woman between 18 and 30 years old with HIV.

The chain links TRBV2 to TRBJ1-6, with a tentative D call TRBD1 (5 bases). This CDR3 is built from 16 residues. The germline CDR1 and CDR2 sequences are SNHLY and FYNNEI. V was clipped by 6 bases and J by 0 bases, with 12 bases between them. The CDR3 DNA reads as TGTGCCAGCAGCGGGACCGCCAGCTCCTATAATTCACCCCTCCACTTT. Residues: CASSGTASSYNSPLHF.

This clone turned up a few times. The genes are TRBV29-1 and TRBJ1-2, with D possibly matching TRBD1 (5 bases). CDR3 size: 12 residues. Germline V gene lookup returns CDR1 SQVTM and CDR2 ANQGSEA. CDR3 in amino acids: CSATRDGYGYTF. In DNA, the CDR3 is TGCAGTGCTACCCGGGACGGCTATGGCTACACCTTC.

This sequence joins TRBV7-2 and TRBJ2-5; D is possibly TRBD2 (5 bases). The CDR3 extends over 12 amino acids. V lost 5 bases and J 6 bases, leaving 10 bases between the germline ends. CDR1 SGHTA and CDR2 FQGNSA come from the germline V gene. For the CDR3, the DNA is TGTGCCAGCAGCCCCGGGGTCAAGACCCAGTACTTC. Translating it yields CASSPGVKTQYF.

CDR3 loop: CASSPPGQGASGGGYTF. CDR3 DNA: TGTGCCAGCTCACCACCGGGACAGGGGGCCTCAGGGGGTGGCTACACCTTC. The V call is TRBV18, the J call TRBJ1-2; 12 nucleotides agree with TRBD1. The V and J ends lost 0 bases and 7 bases, in that order; junction bases with no gene match: 9. Germline CDR1 and CDR2: KGHSH and LQKENI. The CDR3 runs 17 residues.

This chain joins TRBV28 and TRBJ1-5; no clear D gene. Per germline, CDR1 MDHEN and CDR2 SYDVKM. V was pared by 5 bases and J by 4 bases, with 3 bases between. The CDR3 has 11 residues. DNA of the CDR3: TGTGCCAGCAGTGGAAATCAGCCCCAGCATTTT. Translated: CASSGNQPQHF.

This sequence joins TRBV6-1 and TRBJ2-3; D gene unclear. V was trimmed by 6 bases and J by 3 bases, leaving 4 bases between them. The germline V gene has CDR1 MNHNS and CDR2 SASEGT. This CDR3 comprises 11 residues. The CDR3 is CASSLTDTQYF. The CDR3 bases are TGTGCCAGCAGCCTTACAGATACGCAGTATTTT.

The V and J genes are TRBV19 and TRBJ2-5; the D gene could be TRBD1 or TRBD2 (5 bases each). The V and J ends lost 3 bases and 5 bases respectively, with 10 bases between them. This CDR3 region has 13 residues. The germline gives CDR1 LNHDA, CDR2 SQIVND (reference sequence). CDR3 nucleotide sequence: TGTGCCAGTAGTATGTCAGGGACGGAGACCCAGTACTTC. Residues: CASSMSGTETQYF.

This clone was recorded a few times. This chain connects TRBV2 to TRBJ1-1, with 10 bases that match TRBD1. The V segment lost 11 bases and the J segment 2 bases; nucleotides outside the gene matches: 11. Germline lookup yields CDR1 SNHLY and CDR2 FYNNEI. The CDR3 extends over 15 amino acids. This CDR3 is CAGKGTGAVNTEAFF. The CDR3 DNA reads TGTGCCGGGAAGGGGACAGGGGCGGTCAACACTGAAGCTTTCTTT.

This chain connects TRBV2 to TRBJ2-4; 8 bases line up with TRBD1. The CDR3 spans 16 residues. Trimming cost V 6 bases and J 6 bases; bases outside gene matches: 13. Germline V gene lookup returns CDR1 SNHLY and CDR2 FYNNEI. The chain's CDR3 is CASRRGTGNLLNIQYF. CDR3 DNA: TGTGCCAGCAGGAGGGGGACAGGAAACCTTTTAAACATTCAGTACTTC.

The J gene is TRBJ1-4, the V gene TRBV28; 8 bases are a match to TRBD1. The CDR3 has 15 residues. Per the germline V gene, CDR1 is MDHEN and CDR2 is SYDVKM. Trimming took 6 bases from V and 5 from J; bases not matched to a gene: 8. The CDR3 DNA reads TGTGCCAGCAGCCGGACAGGGAAGGGAAATGAAAAACTGTTTTTT. Its protein product is CASSRTGKGNEKLFF.

The V gene is TRBV10-3, the J gene TRBJ2-5; TRBD2 aligns across 8 bases. Germline V gene lookup returns CDR1 ENHRY and CDR2 SYGVKD. Trimming at V came to 10 bases and at J to 7 bases, leaving 11 bases not matched to a gene. CDR3 length: 13 amino acids. In DNA form, the CDR3 reads TGTGCCACCCGGGAGGGACTGCCCGGGACCCAGTACTTC. It codes for CATREGLPGTQYF.

This clone was seen more than once but under ten times. The V call is TRBV7-2, the J call TRBJ1-4; a possible D gene is TRBD1 (6 bases). Germline-derived CDR1 and CDR2 are SGHTA and FQGNSA. The CDR3 has 14 residues. Trimming pared 6 bases from V and 6 bases from J, leaving 14 bases between. CDR3 DNA: TGTGCCAGCAGGGCGGGGGCTTGGGATGAAAAACTGTTTTTT. Translation gives CASRAGAWDEKLFF.

V is TRBV29-1 and J is TRBJ2-3; D unresolved. Trimming cost V 2 bases and J 0 bases, with 15 bases left between them. The CDR3 totals 16 residues. The germline CDR1 and CDR2 sequences are SQVTM and ANQGSEA. The CDR3 DNA reads as TGCAGCGTTGAACCCCGGATTCTAGAAAGCACAGATACGCAGTATTTT. Translation: CSVEPRILESTDTQYF.

This clone was counted once. The CDR3 is CASSFTGGHTDTQYF. CDR3 DNA: TGTGCCAGCAGCTTCACCGGGGGTCACACAGATACGCAGTATTTT. V usage is TRBV7-9 and J usage is TRBJ2-3, with TRBD2 as a possible D gene (6 bases). CDR1 is SEHNR, CDR2 FQNEAQ, per germline (reference sequence). Trimming stripped 3 bases from V and 2 bases from J, with 12 bases between. This CDR3 contains 15 residues.

Notes on this clone: Within the sample, other DNA sequences also encode this same CDR3. CDR3 amino acids: CASSLTVNYGYTF. CDR3 bases: TGTGCCAGCAGCCTGACCGTTAACTATGGCTACACCTTC. The gene calls are TRBV6-5 and TRBJ1-2; D remains ambiguous. The CDR3 covers 13 residues. The V gene's germline CDR1 is MNHEY and CDR2 SVGAGI. Trimming stripped 6 bases from V and 1 base from J, with 9 bases between.

The chain carries TRBV27 and TRBJ2-7; D call uncertain. There are 11 residues in the CDR3. Trimming stripped 6 bases from V and 6 bases from J, with 9 bases between. Germline values: CDR1 MNHEY, CDR2 SMNVEV (reference sequence). CDR3 amino acids: CASSSLGEQYF. The CDR3 DNA sequence: TGTGCCAGCAGCTCCCTGGGCGAGCAGTACTTC.

This clone has just one count. The chain carries TRBV29-1 and TRBJ2-5; D call uncertain. The CDR3 is made up of 13 amino acids. V shed 0 bases and J shed 7 bases, with 12 bases lying between them. The V gene's germline CDR1 is SQVTM and CDR2 ANQGSEA. The CDR3 spells CSVEEVLGVTQYF. The CDR3 coding sequence is TGCAGCGTTGAAGAGGTTCTCGGCGTGACCCAGTACTTC.

V gene TRBV28 combines with J gene TRBJ2-1; D call uncertain. Per the germline V gene, CDR1 is MDHEN and CDR2 is SYDVKM. There are 12 residues in the CDR3. Trimming stripped 8 bases from V and 8 bases from J, with 13 bases between. The CDR3 sequence: CASRFGIDEQFF. The CDR3 DNA follows: TGTGCCAGCCGGTTTGGTATAGATGAGCAGTTCTTC.

V usage is TRBV4-3 and J usage is TRBJ2-5; D is unresolved. CDR3 size: 14 residues. Germline CDR1 is LGHNA and CDR2 is YSLEER. Trimming stripped 1 base from V and 5 bases from J, with 11 bases between. The CDR3 spells CASSQASGRETQYF. CDR3 nucleotides: TGCGCCAGCAGCCAAGCCTCAGGTCGGGAGACCCAGTACTTC.

The J gene is TRBJ2-7, the V gene TRBV5-4; the D is unclear. The CDR3 totals 13 residues. The V gene lost 0 bases and the J gene lost 2 bases, with 6 bases spanning the gap. CDR1 and CDR2 from the germline V gene are SGHNT and YYREEE (reference sequence). The CDR3 region is CASSLAGPYEQYF. The CDR3 DNA is TGTGCCAGCAGCTTGGCCGGGCCCTACGAGCAGTACTTC. The entire variable domain, with the rest obtained from reference TRBV5-4 and TRBJ2-7, is as follows: ETGVTQSPTHLIKTRGQQVTLRCSSQSGHNTVSWYQQALGQGPQFIFQYYREEENGRGNFPPRFSGLQFPNYSSELNVNALELDDSALYLCASSLAGPYEQYFGPGTRLTVT.

The V and J genes are TRBV30 and TRBJ1-1, with D possibly being TRBD1 (5 bases). The CDR3 is 13 amino acids. Germline V gives CDR1 GTSNPN, CDR2 SVGIG (reference sequence). V lost 2 bases to trimming and J lost 3 bases, with 10 bases between them. CDR3 in DNA: TGTGCCTGGAGTCGGGGGGGGGACACTGAAGCTTTCTTT. Protein product: CAWSRGGDTEAFF.

Here the CDR3 DNA reads TGTGCCAGCAGCTTACGGGGGGGAGAGACCCAGTACTTC. Protein: CASSLRGGETQYF. The chain combines TRBV7-9 with TRBJ2-5; TRBD2 matches 8 bases. The CDR3 spans 13 residues. V trimming: 2 bases; J trimming: 4 bases; junction bases outside the gene matches: 0. CDR1 SEHNR and CDR2 FQNEAQ come from the germline V gene (reference sequence).

This clone was seen a handful of times. The J gene is TRBJ1-5, the V gene TRBV4-2; perhaps TRBD1 as D (5 bases). Trimming removed 1 base at V and 4 bases at J, with 8 bases between. The CDR3 consists of 14 residues. Germline CDR1 is LGHNA and CDR2 is YNFKEQ. The CDR3 sequence: CASSQASGNQPQHF. The CDR3 nucleotides are TGTGCCAGCAGCCAAGCTTCAGGGAATCAGCCCCAGCATTTT.

V and J are TRBV6-5 and TRBJ2-7; the D call may be TRBD1 or TRBD2 (5 bases each). The germline V gene has CDR1 MNHEY and CDR2 SVGAGI. The CDR3 sequence is 13 residues long. Trimming removed 8 bases from V and 1 base from J, with 12 bases in between. The CDR3, as DNA: TGTGCCAGCCTCGGGGCCGGGTCCTACGAGCAGTACTTC. Translating it yields CASLGAGSYEQYF.

CDR3 DNA sequence: TGTGCCAGTAGTTGGTGGATAAATCAGCCCCAGCATTTT. As protein: CASSWWINQPQHF. The chain couples TRBV19 to TRBJ1-5; D call uncertain. With 5 bases removed from V and 4 bases from J, the gap between germline ends came to 9 bases. Germline CDR1 LNHDA, CDR2 SQIVND (reference sequence). The CDR3 sequence is 13 residues long.